The 14 T cell receptor beta chains below come from one sample, sequenced in a study of blood T cell repertoires in COVID-19 (dated by TCRdb to 2019 to 2021). The library was obtained by the immunoSEQ multiplex PCR assay. TCRdb provides this immuneACCESS table in a form limited to in-frame rearrangements. Some clones are lacking; in checked studies, under half of them reflect an unresolved V gene, and why the rest are absent is not known. Within this sample are approximately 150,000 clones, with approximately 84% of them counted one time only. Roughly 2.6% of the sample goes to the ten largest clones. Input material: peripheral blood. The source of these receptors is a human donor with acute or convalescent COVID-19. The donor label of this sample is uncertain.

This chain links TRBV19 with TRBJ1-2; D is perhaps TRBD1 (6 bases). This CDR3 is 13 amino acids long. V lost 4 bases, J lost 3 bases, and 9 bases lay in between. Germline CDR1 and CDR2: LNHDA and SQIVND (reference sequence). As DNA, the CDR3 is TGTGCCAGTAGTAGAGGGGGGGACTATGGCTACACCTTC. Its translation is CASSRGGDYGYTF.

This clone appeared a few times. V and J are TRBV7-2 and TRBJ2-3; TRBD2 matches 11 bases. The CDR3 is made up of 17 amino acids. The V gene's germline CDR1 is SGHTA and CDR2 FQGNSA. Trimming at V came to 6 bases and at J to 4 bases, leaving 12 bases not matched to a gene. CDR3 amino acids: CASRLFLAGGGSDTQYF. The DNA of the CDR3 is TGTGCCAGCAGACTCTTCCTAGCGGGAGGAGGGTCAGATACGCAGTATTTT.

The chain joins TRBV20-1 to TRBJ2-1, with D possibly TRBD2 on 5 matching bases. Germline loops: CDR1 DFQATT, CDR2 SNEGSKA (reference sequence). V lost 4 bases and J lost 7, with 8 bases in between. The CDR3 runs to 11 residues. In DNA form, the CDR3 reads TGCAGTGCTACCGTAGCGAATGAGCAGTTCTTC. It encodes CSATVANEQFF.

The V gene is TRBV5-1, the J gene TRBJ2-3; 8 bases are a match to TRBD1. CDR1 is SGHRS, CDR2 YFSETQ, per germline. CDR3 size: 15 residues. The V segment lost 5 bases and the J segment 2 bases; nucleotides outside the gene matches: 7. Here the CDR3 DNA reads TGCGCCAGCAGAACCCAGGGGGCAGACACAGATACGCAGTATTTT. This translates into CASRTQGADTDTQYF.

The V gene is TRBV19, the J gene TRBJ1-1; 8 positions match TRBD1. The CDR3 extends over 15 amino acids. The V and J ends lost 5 bases and 6 bases, in that order; junction bases with no gene match: 11. Germline V gene sequence: CDR1 LNHDA, CDR2 SQIVND (reference sequence). CDR3 amino acids: CASSQMDRVIAEAFF. The CDR3 bases are TGTGCCAGTAGTCAGATGGACAGGGTTATCGCTGAAGCTTTCTTT.

This chain links TRBV28 with TRBJ1-6, with 7 bases matching TRBD1. CDR1 MDHEN and CDR2 SYDVKM come from the germline V gene. The CDR3 consists of 18 residues. With 5 bases clipped from V and 0 bases from J, the junction kept 10 bases outside the gene matches. CDR3 loop: CASSPGTALSSYNSPLHF. The CDR3 region has the DNA TGTGCCAGCAGTCCCGGGACAGCCTTGAGCTCCTATAATTCACCCCTCCACTTT.

This chain connects TRBV18 to TRBJ1-2; weak D call: TRBD1 (6 bases). The germline CDR1 and CDR2 sequences are KGHSH and LQKENI. V gave up 2 bases and J gave up 5 bases, with 9 bases separating them. The CDR3 consists of 13 residues. The CDR3: CASSPGQLYGYTF. CDR3 in DNA: TGTGCCAGCTCACCAGGACAGCTTTATGGCTACACCTTC. Supplemented by reference TRBV18 and TRBJ1-2, the full variable domain reads NAGVMQNPRHLVRRRGQEARLRCSPMKGHSHVYWYRQLPEEGLKFMVYLQKENIIDESGMPKERFSAEFPKEGPSILRIQQVVRGDSAAYFCASSPGQLYGYTFGSGTRLTVV.

The chain uses TRBV24-1 and TRBJ2-1, with 12 nucleotides matching TRBD2. Germline V gene data show CDR1 as KGHDR and CDR2 as SFDVKD. The CDR3 consists of 18 residues. The V and J ends lost 3 bases and 7 bases, in that order; junction bases with no gene match: 12. The chain's CDR3 is CATSDPLAGGPKWNEQFF. The CDR3 DNA follows: TGTGCCACCAGTGATCCGCTAGCGGGAGGGCCCAAATGGAATGAGCAGTTCTTC.

The rearrangement uses TRBV30 and TRBJ2-7; 7 bases fit TRBD1. Germline V lookup: CDR1 GTSNPN, CDR2 SVGIG (reference sequence). This CDR3 region has 12 residues. Unmatched junction bases numbered 2, after V lost 1 base and J lost 5 bases. For the CDR3, the DNA is TGTGCCTGGAGTGACAGGGGCGACGAGCAGTACGTC. This gives the protein CAWSDRGDEQYV.

The DNA of the CDR3 is TGTGCCGCTTCTACAGGAAACAGCAATCAGCCCCAGCATTTT. Translating it yields CAASTGNSNQPQHF. The chain employs TRBV15 and TRBJ1-5, with a weak D call TRBD1 (5 bases). The CDR3 is 14 residues long. CDR1 LNHNV and CDR2 YYDKDF come from the germline V gene (reference sequence). V lost 11 bases and J 1 base, leaving 15 bases between the germline ends.

This clone was detected only once. The chain joins TRBV28 to TRBJ2-1, with D possibly matching TRBD1 (5 bases). Per germline, CDR1 MDHEN and CDR2 SYDVKM. With 5 bases removed from V and 0 bases from J, the gap between germline ends came to 14 bases. The CDR3 runs 16 residues. CDR3 nucleotide sequence: TGTGCCAGCAGTCCCGAGACAGCGTACTCCTACAATGAGCAGTTCTTC. Translation: CASSPETAYSYNEQFF.

The chain employs TRBV6-1 and TRBJ2-7; 15 nucleotides agree with TRBD2. The CDR3 contains 15 residues. CDR1 and CDR2 from the germline V gene are MNHNS and SASEGT. Unmatched junction bases numbered 2, after V lost 6 bases and J lost 2 bases. CDR3 in DNA: TGTGCCAGCAGCCGGACTAGCGGGAGGGCCTACGAGCAGTACGTC. It encodes CASSRTSGRAYEQYV.

J is TRBJ1-4 and V is TRBV5-1; 7 bases are a match to TRBD1. Looked up from germline, CDR1 is SGHRS and CDR2 is YFSETQ. Germline trimming cut 3 bases from V and 4 bases from J; bases unmatched to any gene: 6. This CDR3 is 15 amino acids long. CDR3 sequence reads: CASSYDGTDNEKLFF. As DNA, the CDR3 is TGCGCCAGCAGCTACGACGGGACAGATAATGAAAAACTGTTTTTT.

The chain combines TRBV25-1 with TRBJ1-4, with 7 bases fitting TRBD1. Per the germline V gene, CDR1 is MGHDK and CDR2 is SYGVNS. V lost 7 bases and J lost 8; bases outside the gene matches: 13. CDR3 length equals 15 residues. CDR3: CASTDDGRGKEKLFF. Here the CDR3 DNA reads TGTGCCAGCACCGACGACGGCAGGGGGAAAGAAAAACTGTTTTTT.